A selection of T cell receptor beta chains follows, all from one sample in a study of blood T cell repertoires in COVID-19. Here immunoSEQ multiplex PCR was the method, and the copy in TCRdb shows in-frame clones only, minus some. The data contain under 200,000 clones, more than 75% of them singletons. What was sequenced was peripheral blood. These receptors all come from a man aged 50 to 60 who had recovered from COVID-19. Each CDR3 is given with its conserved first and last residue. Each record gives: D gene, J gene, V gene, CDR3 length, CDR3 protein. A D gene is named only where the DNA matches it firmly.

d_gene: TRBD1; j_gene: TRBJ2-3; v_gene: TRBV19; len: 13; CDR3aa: CASSPRGPDTQYF
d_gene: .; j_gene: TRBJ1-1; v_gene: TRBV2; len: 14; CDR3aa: CASSYLGGPTEAFF
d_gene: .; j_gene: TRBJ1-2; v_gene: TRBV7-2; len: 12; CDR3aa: CASADRSYGYTF
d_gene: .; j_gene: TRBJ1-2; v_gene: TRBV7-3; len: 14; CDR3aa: CASSLNPGWLGYTF
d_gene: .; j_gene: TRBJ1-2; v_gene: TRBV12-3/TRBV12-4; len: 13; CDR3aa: CASSLGQDYGYTF
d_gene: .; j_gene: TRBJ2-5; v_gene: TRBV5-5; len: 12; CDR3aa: CASSRTTETQYF
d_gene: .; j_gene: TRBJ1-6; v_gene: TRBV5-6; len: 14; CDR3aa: CASSPSGAHSPLHF
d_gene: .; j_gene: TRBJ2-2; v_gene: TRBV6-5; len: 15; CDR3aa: CASSYGWGQGGELFF
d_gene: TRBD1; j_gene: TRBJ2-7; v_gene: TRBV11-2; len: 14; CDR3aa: CASSLDRGYYEQYF
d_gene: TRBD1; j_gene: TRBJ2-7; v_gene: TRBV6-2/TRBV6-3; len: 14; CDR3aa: CASSRTGLPYEQYF
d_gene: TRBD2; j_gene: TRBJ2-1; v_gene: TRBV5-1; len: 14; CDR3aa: CASSQGLAANEQFF
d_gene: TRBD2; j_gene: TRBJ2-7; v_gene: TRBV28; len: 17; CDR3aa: CASSSPPGTSGSGEQYF
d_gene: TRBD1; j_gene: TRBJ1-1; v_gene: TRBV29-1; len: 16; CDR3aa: CSVLTGTGSLNTEAFF
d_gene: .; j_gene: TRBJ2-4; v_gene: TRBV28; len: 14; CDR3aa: CASLSRGAKNIQYF
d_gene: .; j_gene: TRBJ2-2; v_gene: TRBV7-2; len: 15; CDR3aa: CASSLEQGWGGELFF
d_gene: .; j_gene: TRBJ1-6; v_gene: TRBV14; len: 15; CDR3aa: CASSIQAGPNSPLHF
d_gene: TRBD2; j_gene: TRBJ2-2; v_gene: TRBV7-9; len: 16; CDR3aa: CASSLMRGWKNGELFF
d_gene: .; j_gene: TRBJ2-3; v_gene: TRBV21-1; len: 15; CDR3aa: CASSMRTPGADTQYF
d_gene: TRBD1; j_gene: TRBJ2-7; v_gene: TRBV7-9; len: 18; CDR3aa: CASSRDRGITSGAYEQYF
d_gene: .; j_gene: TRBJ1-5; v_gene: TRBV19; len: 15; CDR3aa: CASKVGGNSNQPQHF
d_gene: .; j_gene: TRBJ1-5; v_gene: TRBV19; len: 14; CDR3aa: CASRRDIGNQPQHF
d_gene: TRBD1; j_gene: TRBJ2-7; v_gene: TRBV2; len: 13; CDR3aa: CASKEGAPYEQYF
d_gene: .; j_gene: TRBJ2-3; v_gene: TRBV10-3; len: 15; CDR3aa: CAISERGQHTDTQYF
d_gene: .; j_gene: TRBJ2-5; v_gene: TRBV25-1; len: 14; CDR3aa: CASSEYGGKETQYF
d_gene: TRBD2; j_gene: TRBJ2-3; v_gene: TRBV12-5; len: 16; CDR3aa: CASGLVLAGVADTQYF
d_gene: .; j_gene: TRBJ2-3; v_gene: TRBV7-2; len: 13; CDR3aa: CASSPKITDTQYF
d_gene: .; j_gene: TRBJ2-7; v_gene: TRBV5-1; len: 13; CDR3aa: CASSLFSSPEQYF
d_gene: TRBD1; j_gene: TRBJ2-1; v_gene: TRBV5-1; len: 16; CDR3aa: CASSLTPGTAYNEQFF
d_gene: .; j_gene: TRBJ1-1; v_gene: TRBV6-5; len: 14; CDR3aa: CASSYSRAALETFF